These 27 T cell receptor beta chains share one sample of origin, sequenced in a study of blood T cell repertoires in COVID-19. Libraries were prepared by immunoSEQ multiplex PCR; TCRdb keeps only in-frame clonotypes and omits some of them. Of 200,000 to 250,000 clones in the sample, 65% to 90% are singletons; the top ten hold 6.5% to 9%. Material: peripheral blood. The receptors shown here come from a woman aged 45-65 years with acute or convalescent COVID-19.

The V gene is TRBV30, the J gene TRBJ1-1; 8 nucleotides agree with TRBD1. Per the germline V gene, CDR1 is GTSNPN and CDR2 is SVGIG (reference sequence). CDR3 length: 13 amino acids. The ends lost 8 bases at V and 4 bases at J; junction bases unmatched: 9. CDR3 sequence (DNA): TGTGCCGGCGACAGGGGATTATCCACTGAAGCTTTCTTT. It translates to CAGDRGLSTEAFF.

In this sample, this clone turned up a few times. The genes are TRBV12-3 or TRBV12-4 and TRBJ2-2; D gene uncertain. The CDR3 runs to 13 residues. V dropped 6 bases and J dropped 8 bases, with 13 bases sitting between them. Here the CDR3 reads CASSLNAVGELFF. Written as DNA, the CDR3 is TGTGCCAGCAGCCTTAACGCGGTTGGGGAGCTGTTTTTT.

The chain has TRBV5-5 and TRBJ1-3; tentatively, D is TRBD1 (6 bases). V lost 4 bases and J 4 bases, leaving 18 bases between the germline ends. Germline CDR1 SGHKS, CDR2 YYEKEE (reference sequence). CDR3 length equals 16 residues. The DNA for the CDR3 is TGTGCCAGCAGCCCTACCGACAGGTTCTCAGGAAACACCATATATTTT. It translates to CASSPTDRFSGNTIYF. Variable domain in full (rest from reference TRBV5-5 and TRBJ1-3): DAGVTQSPTHLIKTRGQQVTLRCSPISGHKSVSWYQQVLGQGPQFIFQYYEKEERGRGNFPDRFSARQFPNYSSELNVNALLLGDSALYLCASSPTDRFSGNTIYFGEGSWLTVV.

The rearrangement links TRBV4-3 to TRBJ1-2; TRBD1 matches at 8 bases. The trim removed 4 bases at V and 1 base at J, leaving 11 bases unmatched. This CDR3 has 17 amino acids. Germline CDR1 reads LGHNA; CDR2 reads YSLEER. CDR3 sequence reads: CASSRGTGTGLNYGYTF. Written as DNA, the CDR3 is TGCGCCAGCAGCCGTGGGACCGGGACAGGTCTTAACTATGGCTACACCTTC.

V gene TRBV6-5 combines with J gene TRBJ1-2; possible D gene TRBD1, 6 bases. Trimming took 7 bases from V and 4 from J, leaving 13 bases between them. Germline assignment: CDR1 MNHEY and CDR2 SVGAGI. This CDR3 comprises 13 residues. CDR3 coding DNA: TGTGCCAGCACTCGGGACACGGTCTATGGCTACACCTTC. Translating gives CASTRDTVYGYTF.

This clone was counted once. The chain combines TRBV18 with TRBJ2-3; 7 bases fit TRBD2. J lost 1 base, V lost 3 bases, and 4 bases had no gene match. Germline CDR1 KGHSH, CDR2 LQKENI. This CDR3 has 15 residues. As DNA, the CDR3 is TGTGCCAGCTCACCTTTGGGGGGGGGCACAGATACGCAGTATTTT. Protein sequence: CASSPLGGGTDTQYF.

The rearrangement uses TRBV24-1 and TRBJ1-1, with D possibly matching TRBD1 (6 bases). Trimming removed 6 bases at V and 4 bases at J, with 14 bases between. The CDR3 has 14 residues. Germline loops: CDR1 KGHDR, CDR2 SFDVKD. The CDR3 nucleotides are TGTGCCACCAGTAAAGGGGGTTTGGGCACTGAAGCTTTCTTT. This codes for CATSKGGLGTEAFF.

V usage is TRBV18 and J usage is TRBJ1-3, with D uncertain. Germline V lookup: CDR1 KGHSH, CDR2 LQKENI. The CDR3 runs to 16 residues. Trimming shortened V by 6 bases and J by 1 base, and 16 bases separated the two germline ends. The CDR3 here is CASSRSRGQSGNTIYF. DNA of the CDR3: TGTGCCAGCTCCCGATCTCGAGGGCAGTCTGGAAACACCATATATTTT.

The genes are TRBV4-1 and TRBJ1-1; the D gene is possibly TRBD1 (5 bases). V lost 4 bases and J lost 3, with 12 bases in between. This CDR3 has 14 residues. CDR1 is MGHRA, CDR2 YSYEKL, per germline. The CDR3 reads CASSPFATDTEAFF. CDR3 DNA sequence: TGCGCCAGCAGCCCTTTCGCGACAGACACTGAAGCTTTCTTT.

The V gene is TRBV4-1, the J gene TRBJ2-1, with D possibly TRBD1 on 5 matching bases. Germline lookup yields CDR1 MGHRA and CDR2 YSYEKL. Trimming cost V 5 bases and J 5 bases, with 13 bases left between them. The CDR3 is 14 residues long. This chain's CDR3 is CASSAGFRDNEQFF. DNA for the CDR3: TGCGCCAGCAGCGCAGGGTTCCGCGACAATGAGCAGTTCTTC.

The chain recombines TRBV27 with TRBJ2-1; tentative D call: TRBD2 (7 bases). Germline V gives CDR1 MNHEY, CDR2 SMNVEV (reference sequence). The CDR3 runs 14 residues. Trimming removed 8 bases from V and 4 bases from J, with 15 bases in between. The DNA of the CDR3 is TGTGCCAGCGTGGGGGGGGGCGGGTACAATGAGCAGTTCTTC. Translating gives CASVGGGGYNEQFF.

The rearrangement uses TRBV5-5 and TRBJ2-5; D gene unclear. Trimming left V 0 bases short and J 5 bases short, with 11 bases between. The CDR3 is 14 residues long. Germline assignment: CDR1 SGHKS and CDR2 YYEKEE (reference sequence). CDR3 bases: TGTGCCAGCAGCTTGGGCCCCGCCCAGGAGACCCAGTACTTC. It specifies CASSLGPAQETQYF.

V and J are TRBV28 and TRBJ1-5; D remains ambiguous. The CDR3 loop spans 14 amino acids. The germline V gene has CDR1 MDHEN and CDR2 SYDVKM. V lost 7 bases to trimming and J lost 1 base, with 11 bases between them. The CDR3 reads CASNPRGSNQPQHF. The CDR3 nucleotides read TGTGCCAGCAACCCTCGGGGAAGCAATCAGCCCCAGCATTTT.

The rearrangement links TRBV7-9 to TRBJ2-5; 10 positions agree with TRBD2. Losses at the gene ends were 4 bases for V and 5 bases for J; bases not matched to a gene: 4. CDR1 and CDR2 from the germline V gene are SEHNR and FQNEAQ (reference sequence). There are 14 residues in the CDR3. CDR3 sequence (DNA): TGTGCCAGCAGCTCGGGACTAGCGCAGGAGACCCAGTACTTC. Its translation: CASSSGLAQETQYF.

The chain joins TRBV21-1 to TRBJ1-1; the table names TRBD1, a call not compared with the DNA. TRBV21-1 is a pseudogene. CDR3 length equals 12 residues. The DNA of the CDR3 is TGTGCCAGGAAGGGGGTGGCCACTGAAGCTTTCTTT. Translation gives CARKGVATEAFF.

DNA of the CDR3: TGTGCCAGCAGCCGCGGGGGGACCTATAATTCACCCCTCCACTTT. Translation gives CASSRGGTYNSPLHF. This chain uses TRBV7-9 with TRBJ1-6; a possible D gene is TRBD1 (5 bases). The germline CDR1 and CDR2 sequences are SEHNR and FQNEAQ (reference sequence). V lost 5 bases and J lost 2, with 10 bases in between. The CDR3 is 15 amino acids.

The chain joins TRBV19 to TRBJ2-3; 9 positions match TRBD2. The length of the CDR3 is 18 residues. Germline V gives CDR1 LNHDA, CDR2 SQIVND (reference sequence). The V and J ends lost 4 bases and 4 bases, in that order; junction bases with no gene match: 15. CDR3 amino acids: CASSTGGRAAQRPDTQYF. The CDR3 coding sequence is TGTGCCAGTAGTACGGGCGGGAGGGCCGCCCAACGGCCAGATACGCAGTATTTT.

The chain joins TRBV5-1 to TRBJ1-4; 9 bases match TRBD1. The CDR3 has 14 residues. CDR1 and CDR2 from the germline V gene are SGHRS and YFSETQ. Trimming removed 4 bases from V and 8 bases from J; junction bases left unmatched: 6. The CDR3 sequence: CASSIGQGREKLFF. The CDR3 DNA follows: TGCGCCAGCAGCATCGGACAGGGGAGGGAAAAACTGTTTTTT.

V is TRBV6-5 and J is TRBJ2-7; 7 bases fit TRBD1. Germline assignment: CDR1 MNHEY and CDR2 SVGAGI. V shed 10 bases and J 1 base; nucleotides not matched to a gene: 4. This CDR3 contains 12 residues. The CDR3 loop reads CATRDRSYEQYF. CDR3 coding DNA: TGTGCCACCCGGGACAGATCCTACGAGCAGTACTTC.

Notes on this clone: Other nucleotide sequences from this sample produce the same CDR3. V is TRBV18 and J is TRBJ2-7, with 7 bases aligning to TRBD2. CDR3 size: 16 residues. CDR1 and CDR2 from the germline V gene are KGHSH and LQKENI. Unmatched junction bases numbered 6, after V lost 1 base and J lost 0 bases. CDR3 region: CASSPLTGGSSYEQYF. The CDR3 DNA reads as TGTGCCAGCTCACCACTAACGGGAGGATCCTCCTACGAGCAGTACTTC. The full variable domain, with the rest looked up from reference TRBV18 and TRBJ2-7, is NAGVMQNPRHLVRRRGQEARLRCSPMKGHSHVYWYRQLPEEGLKFMVYLQKENIIDESGMPKERFSAEFPKEGPSILRIQQVVRGDSAAYFCASSPLTGGSSYEQYFGPGTRLTVT.

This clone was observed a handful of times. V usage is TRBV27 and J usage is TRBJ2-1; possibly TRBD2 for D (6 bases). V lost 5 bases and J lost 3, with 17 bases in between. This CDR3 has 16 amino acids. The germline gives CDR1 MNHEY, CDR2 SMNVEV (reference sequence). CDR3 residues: CASSLTPGSYYNEQFF. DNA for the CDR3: TGTGCCAGCAGTCTAACGCCCGGGAGTTACTACAATGAGCAGTTCTTC.

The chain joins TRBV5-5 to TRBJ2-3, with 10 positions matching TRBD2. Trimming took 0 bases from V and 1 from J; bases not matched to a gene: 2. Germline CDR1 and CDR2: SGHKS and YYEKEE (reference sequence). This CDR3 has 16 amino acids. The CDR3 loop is CASSLGTSGRTDTQYF. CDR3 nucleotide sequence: TGTGCCAGCAGCTTGGGGACTAGCGGACGCACAGATACGCAGTATTTT.

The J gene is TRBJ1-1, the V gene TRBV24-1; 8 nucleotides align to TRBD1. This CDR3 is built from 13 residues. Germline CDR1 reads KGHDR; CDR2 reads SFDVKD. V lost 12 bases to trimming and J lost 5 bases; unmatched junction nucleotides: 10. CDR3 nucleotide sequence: TGTGCCGTAAGCAGACAGGGGAGGACTGAAGCTTTCTTT. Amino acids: CAVSRQGRTEAFF.

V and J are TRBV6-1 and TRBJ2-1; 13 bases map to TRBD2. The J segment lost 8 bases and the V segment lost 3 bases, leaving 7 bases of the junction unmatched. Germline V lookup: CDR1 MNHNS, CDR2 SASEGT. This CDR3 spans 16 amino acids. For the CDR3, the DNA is TGTGCCAGCAGTGAGCGCACTAGCGGGAGGGGGGATGAGCAGTTCTTC. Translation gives CASSERTSGRGDEQFF.

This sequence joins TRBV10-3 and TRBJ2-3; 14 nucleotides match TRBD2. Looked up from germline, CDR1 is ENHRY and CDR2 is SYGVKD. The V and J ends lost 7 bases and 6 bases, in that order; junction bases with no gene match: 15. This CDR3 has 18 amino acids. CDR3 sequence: CAINGGLAGDRRPDTQYF. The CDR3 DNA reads TGTGCCATCAATGGGGGACTAGCGGGGGATAGGCGACCTGATACGCAGTATTTT.

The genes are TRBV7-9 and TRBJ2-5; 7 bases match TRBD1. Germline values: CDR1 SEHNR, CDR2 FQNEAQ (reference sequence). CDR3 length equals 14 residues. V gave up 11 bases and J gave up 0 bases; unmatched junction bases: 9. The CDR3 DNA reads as TGTGCCTTTAACCGGGACAGTGACCAAGAGACCCAGTACTTC. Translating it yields CAFNRDSDQETQYF.

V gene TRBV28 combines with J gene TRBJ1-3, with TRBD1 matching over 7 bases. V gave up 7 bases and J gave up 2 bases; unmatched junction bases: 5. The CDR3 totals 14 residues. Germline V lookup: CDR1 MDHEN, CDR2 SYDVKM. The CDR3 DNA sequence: TGTGCCAGCAAGGGACAGCTCGCTGGAAACACCATATATTTT. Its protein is CASKGQLAGNTIYF. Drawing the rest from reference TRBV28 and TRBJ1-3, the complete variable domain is DVKVTQSSRYLVKRTGEKVFLECVQDMDHENMFWYRQDPGLGLRLIYFSYDVKMKEKGDIPEGYSVSREKKERFSLILESASTNQTSMYLCASKGQLAGNTIYFGEGSWLTVV.